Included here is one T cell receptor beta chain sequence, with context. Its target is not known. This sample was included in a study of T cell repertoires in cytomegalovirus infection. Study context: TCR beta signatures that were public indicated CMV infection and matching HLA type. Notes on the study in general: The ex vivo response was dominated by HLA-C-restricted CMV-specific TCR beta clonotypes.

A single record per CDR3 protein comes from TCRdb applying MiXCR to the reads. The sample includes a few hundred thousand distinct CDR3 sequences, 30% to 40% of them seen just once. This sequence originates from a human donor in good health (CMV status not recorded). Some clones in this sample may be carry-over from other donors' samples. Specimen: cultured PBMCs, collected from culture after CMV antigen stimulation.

The CDR3 bases are TGCAGCGTTGTTGGGGGCAGGAACACTGAAGCTTTCTTT. Its translation: CSVVGGRNTEAFF. The V gene is TRBV29-1, the J gene TRBJ1-1, with a tentative D call TRBD1 (6 bases). CDR3 length: 13 amino acids. Trimming pared 4 bases from V and 1 base from J, leaving 10 bases between. Germline V gene lookup returns CDR1 SQVTM and CDR2 ANQGSEA.